This T cell receptor (beta chain) was profiled in a study of cytomegalovirus exposure and HLA in healthy donors. Findings and limits, study-wide: Per a later analysis, roughly 17,000 TCR beta sequences showed association with HLA alleles at 0.05 false discovery rate. According to a later analysis, donors in an Asian-associated ancestry cluster reportedly had fewer N-insertions than the roughly 720-donor mean.

This CDR3 spans 17 amino acids. The germline V gene has CDR1 MDHEN and CDR2 SYDVKM. Trimming stripped 8 bases from V and 0 bases from J, with 20 bases between. Comments on this clone: The antigen remains undetermined.

The PCR ran on 60 Vbeta and 13 Jbeta primers. Profiled with immunoSEQ multiplex PCR; TCRdb holds only in-frame clones, not every one. Here the sample spans 140,000 to 150,000 clones, 60% to 85% being singletons. As for the donors, each was a healthy bone marrow donor. This receptor was obtained from a man aged 40-49 years in good health and CMV-seropositive. Specimen: PBMCs. V and J are TRBV28 and TRBJ1-3; perhaps TRBD1 as D (6 bases). DNA of the CDR3: TGTGCCAGCGGAACGTGGGGACATGCAAGCTCTGGAAACACCATATATTTT. Its translation: CASGTWGHASSGNTIYF.